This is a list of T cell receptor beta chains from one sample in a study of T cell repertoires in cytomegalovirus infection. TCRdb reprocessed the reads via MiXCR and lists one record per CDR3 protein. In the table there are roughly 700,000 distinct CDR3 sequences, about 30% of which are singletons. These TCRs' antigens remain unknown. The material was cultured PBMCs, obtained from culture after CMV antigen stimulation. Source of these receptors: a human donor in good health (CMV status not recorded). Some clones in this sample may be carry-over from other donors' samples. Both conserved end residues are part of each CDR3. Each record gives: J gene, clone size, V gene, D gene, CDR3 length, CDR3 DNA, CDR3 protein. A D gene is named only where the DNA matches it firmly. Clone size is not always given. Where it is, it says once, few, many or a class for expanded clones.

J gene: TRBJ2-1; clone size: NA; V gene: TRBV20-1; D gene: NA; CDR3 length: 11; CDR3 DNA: TGCAGTGCTAGGGGTGAATACGAGCAGTTCTTC; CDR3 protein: CSARGEYEQFF
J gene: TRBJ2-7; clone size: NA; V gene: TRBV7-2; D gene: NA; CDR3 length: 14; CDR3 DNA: TGTGCCAGCAGTTTAGGGACAAGGCGTGGAGAGCAGTACTTC; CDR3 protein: CASSLGTRRGEQYF
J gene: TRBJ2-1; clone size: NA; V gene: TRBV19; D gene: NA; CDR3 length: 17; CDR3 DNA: TGTGCCAGTAGTCCAAGGGGGGCGATTAGCTCCTACAATGAGCAGTTCTTC; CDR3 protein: CASSPRGAISSYNEQFF
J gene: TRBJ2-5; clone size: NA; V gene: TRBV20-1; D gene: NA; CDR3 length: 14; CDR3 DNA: TGCAGTGCTAGCCCCTGGGGGCCAGGGGAGACCCAGTACTTC; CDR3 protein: CSASPWGPGETQYF
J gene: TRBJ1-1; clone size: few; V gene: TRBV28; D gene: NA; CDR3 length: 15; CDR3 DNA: TGTGCCAGCAGTTTATTGGTACTCGAGGACACTGAAGCTTTCTTT; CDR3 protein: CASSLLVLEDTEAFF
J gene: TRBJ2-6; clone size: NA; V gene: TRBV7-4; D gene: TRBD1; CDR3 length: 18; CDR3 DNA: TGTGCCAGCAGCTTAATAAGGGGGCCCTTCTCTGGGGCCAACGTCCTGACTTTC; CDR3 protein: CASSLIRGPFSGANVLTF
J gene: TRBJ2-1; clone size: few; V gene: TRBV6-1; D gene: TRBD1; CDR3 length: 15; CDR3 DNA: TGTGCCACCCGAAAGGTGGGACAGGGGTACAATGAGCAGTTCTTC; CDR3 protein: CATRKVGQGYNEQFF
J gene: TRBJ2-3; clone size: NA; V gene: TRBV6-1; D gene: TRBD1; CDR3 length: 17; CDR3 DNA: TGTGCCAGCCCACAGGGACAGGGCGTTGTGGTGGCAGATACGCAGTATTTT; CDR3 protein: CASPQGQGVVVADTQYF
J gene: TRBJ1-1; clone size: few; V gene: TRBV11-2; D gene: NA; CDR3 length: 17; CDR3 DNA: TGTGCCAGCAGCTTAGGTCGCCAGGGAGGTTGGAACACTGAAGCTTTCTTT; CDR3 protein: CASSLGRQGGWNTEAFF
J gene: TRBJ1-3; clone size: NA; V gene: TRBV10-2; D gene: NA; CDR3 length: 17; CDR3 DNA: TGCGCCAGCGCCCTGTATTCAGACAGCTTCTCTGGAAACACCATATATTTT; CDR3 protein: CASALYSDSFSGNTIYF
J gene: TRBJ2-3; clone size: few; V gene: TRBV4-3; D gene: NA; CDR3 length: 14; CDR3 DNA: TGCGCCAGCAGCCAAGATTTGGGGGTCGATACGCAGTATTTT; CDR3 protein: CASSQDLGVDTQYF
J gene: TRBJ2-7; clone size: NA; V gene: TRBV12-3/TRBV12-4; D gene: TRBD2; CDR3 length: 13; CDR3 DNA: TGTGCCAGCAGGCCGGGGGGAGTATACGAGCAGTACTTC; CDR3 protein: CASRPGGVYEQYF
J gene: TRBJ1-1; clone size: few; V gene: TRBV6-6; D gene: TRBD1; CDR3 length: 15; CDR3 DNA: TGTGCCAGCAGTTACTCCCCAGGGGGCAGGACTGAAGCTTTCTTT; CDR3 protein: CASSYSPGGRTEAFF
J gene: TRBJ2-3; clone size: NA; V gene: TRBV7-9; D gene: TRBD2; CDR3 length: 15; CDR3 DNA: TGTGCCAGCAGCTCTACTAGCGCTGGCACAGATACGCAGTATTTT; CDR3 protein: CASSSTSAGTDTQYF
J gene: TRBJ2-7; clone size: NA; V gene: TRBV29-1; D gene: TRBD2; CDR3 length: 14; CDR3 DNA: TGCAGCGTTGACTGGGGGACTATCTCTTACGAGCAGTACTTC; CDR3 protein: CSVDWGTISYEQYF
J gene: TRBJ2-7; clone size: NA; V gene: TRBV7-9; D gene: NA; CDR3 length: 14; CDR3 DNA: TGTGCCAGCAGCCCCCGGGGCCGAGAGCGCGAGCAGTACTTC; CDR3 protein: CASSPRGREREQYF
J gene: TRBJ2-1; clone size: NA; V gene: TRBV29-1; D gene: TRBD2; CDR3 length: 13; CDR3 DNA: TGCAGCGTTAGCGGGATGCTCTACAATGAGCAGTTCTTC; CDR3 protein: CSVSGMLYNEQFF
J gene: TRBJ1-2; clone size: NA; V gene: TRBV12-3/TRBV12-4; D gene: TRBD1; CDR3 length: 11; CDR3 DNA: TGTGCCAGCCGGGACAGTTATGGCTACACCTTC; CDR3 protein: CASRDSYGYTF
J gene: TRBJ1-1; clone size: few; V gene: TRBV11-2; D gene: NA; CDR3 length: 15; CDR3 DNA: TGTGCCAGCAGCTTACCCGATGGACTTTACACTGAAGCTTTCTTT; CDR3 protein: CASSLPDGLYTEAFF
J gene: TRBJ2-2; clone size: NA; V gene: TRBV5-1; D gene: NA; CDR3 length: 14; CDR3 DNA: TGCGCCAGCAGCCCGGATATCCAGGCCGGGGAGCTGTTTTTT; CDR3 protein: CASSPDIQAGELFF
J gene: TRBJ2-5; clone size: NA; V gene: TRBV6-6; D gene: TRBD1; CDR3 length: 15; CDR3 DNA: TGTGCCGTAAGGAGGGGACAGGCCCTTCAAGAGACCCAGTACTTC; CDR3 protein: CAVRRGQALQETQYF
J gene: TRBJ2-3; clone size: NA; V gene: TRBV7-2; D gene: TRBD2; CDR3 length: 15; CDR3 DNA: TGTGCCAGCAGCTTAGTTGCAGCGGGGGAGGGGACGCAGTATTTT; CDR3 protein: CASSLVAAGEGTQYF
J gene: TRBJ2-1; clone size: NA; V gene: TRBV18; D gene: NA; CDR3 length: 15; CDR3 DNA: TGTGCCAGCTCACTCCTGACTGCGGATTACAATGAGCAGTTCTTC; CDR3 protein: CASSLLTADYNEQFF
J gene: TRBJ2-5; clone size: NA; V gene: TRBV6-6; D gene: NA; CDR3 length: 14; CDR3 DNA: TGTGCCAGCAGTTACTCTCCCACACAAGAGACCCAGTACTTC; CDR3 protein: CASSYSPTQETQYF
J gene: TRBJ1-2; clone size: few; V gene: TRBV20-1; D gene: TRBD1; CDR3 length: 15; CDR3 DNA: TGCAGTGCTTCAGTCTCAGGGGGGAACAACTATGGCTACACCTTC; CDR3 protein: CSASVSGGNNYGYTF
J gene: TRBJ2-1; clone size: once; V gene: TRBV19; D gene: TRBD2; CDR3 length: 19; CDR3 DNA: TGTGCCAGTAGTACGATAGCGGGAGGGCCGAGTGACTTCTACAATGAGCAGTTCTTC; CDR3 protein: CASSTIAGGPSDFYNEQFF
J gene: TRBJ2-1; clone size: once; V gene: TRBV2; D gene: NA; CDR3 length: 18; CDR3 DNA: TGTGCCAGCAGAGGACGACCCAAAGGGGGACACTATGTCCATGAGCAGTTCTTC; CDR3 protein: CASRGRPKGGHYVHEQFF
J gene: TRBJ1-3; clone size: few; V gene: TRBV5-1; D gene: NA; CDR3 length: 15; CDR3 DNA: TGCGCCAGCAGCTTGACTTTCTCCTCTGGAAACACCATATATTTT; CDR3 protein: CASSLTFSSGNTIYF
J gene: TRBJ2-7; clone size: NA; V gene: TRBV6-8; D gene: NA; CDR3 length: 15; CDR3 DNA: TGTGCCAGCAGTTGGGGACCGGCTGTCTCCTACGAGCAGTACTTC; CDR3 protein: CASSWGPAVSYEQYF
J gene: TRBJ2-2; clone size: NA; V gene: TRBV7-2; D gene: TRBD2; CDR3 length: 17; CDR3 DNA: TGTGCCAGCAGCTCGCCCTTCAGCGGGGGCGACACCGGGGAGCTGTTTTTT; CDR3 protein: CASSSPFSGGDTGELFF
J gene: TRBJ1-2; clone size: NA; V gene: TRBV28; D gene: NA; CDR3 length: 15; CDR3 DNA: TGTGCCAGCAGTTTATTGGCCGGGCCAACCTATGGCTACACCTTC; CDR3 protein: CASSLLAGPTYGYTF
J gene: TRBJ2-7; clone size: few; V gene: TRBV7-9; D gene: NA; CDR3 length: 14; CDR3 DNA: TGTGCCAGCAGCTCCCGGGACAACGCCTACGAGCAGTACTTC; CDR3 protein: CASSSRDNAYEQYF
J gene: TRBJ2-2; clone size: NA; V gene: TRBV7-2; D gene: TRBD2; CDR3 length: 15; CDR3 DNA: TGTGCCAGCAGCTGGACTAGCGGGATGACCGGGGAGCTGTTTTTT; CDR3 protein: CASSWTSGMTGELFF
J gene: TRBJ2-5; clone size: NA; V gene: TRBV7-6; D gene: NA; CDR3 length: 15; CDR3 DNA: TGTGCCAGCAGCTCGTCGAATTCACACCAAGAGACCCAGTACTTC; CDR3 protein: CASSSSNSHQETQYF
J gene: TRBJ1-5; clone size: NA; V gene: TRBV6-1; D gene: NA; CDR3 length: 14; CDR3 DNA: TGTGCCAGCAGTGATGGATGGAGCAATCAGCCCCAGCATTTT; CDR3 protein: CASSDGWSNQPQHF
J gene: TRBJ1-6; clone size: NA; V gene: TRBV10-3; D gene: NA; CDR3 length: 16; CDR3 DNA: TGTGCCATCAGTAGTCAGGTTCCCGCCGTTAATTCACCCCTCCACTTT; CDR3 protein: CAISSQVPAVNSPLHF
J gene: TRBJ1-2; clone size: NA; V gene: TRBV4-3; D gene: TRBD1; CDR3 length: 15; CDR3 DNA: TGCGCCAGCAGCCAGGATGACAGGGTGGGGTATGGCTACACCTTC; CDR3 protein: CASSQDDRVGYGYTF
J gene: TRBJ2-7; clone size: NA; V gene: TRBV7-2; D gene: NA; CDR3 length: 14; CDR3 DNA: TGTGCCAGCAGCTCTGGCTCCAGCTCCTACGAGCAGTACTTC; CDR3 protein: CASSSGSSSYEQYF
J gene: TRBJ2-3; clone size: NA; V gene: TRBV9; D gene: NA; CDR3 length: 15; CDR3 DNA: TGTGCCAGCAGCGTAGCGGTGGGGGCCACCCCCACGCAGTATTTT; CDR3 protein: CASSVAVGATPTQYF